The T cell receptor beta chain described here comes from a study of OX40 agonist ivuxolimab in advanced cancers. For the study at large: An agonistic anti-OX40 (CD134) antibody, ivuxolimab, was used to treat the patients.

This CDR3 comprises 10 residues. Looked up from germline, CDR1 is MNHEY and CDR2 is SVGAGI. The ends were cut back, 9 bases at V and 3 bases at J, with 5 bases in the middle. Repertoires were generated with immunoSEQ multiplex PCR, while TCRdb's copy carries only in-frame clones and drops some. The sample carries approximately 99,000 clones, less than 90% recorded once. V gene TRBV6-5 combines with J gene TRBJ1-2; D unclear. The specimen comprised CD4+ or CD8+ T cells sorted from blood, sampled in a trial of the OX40 agonist ivuxolimab. This TCR came from an adult with an advanced solid tumor such as melanoma, head and neck, liver or kidney cancer. This CDR3 reads CASKDYGYTF. DNA for the CDR3: TGTGCCAGTAAGGACTATGGCTACACCTTC.